The 16 T cell receptor beta chains in this list originate from one sample, sequenced in a study of blood T cell repertoires in COVID-19. Using immunoSEQ multiplex PCR, the repertoire was profiled, and TCRdb retains in-frame clones only, with some absent. The sample includes about 64,000 clones, around 85% of them seen just once. Source material: peripheral blood. Receptors originate from a man aged 35-49 years with acute or convalescent COVID-19.

This rearrangement joins TRBV7-3 to TRBJ1-2; possible D gene TRBD1, 5 bases. Germline loops: CDR1 SGHTA, CDR2 FQGTGA. Deletions cut 4 bases from V and 5 bases from J, with 11 bases between. CDR3 size: 13 residues. DNA of the CDR3: TGTGCCAGCAGCTATAACGGGGGTTATGGCTACACCTTC. Protein sequence: CASSYNGGYGYTF. Variable domain in full (rest from reference TRBV7-3 and TRBJ1-2): GAGVSQTPSNKVTEKGKYVELRCDPISGHTALYWYRQSLGQGPEFLIYFQGTGAADDSGLPNDRFFAVRPEGSVSTLKIQRTERGDSAVYLCASSYNGGYGYTFGSGTRLTVV.

V is TRBV6-6 and J is TRBJ1-2, with 7 bases that match TRBD1. Germline V CDR1 and CDR2: MNHNY, SVGAGI (reference sequence). The CDR3 spans 15 residues. The trim removed 2 bases at V and 7 bases at J, leaving 10 bases unmatched. CDR3 sequence reads: CASSYGRTGRSGYTF. DNA for the CDR3: TGTGCCAGCAGTTACGGGAGGACAGGTCGCTCTGGCTACACCTTC.

The rearrangement uses TRBV12-3 or TRBV12-4 and TRBJ2-7, with 9 bases aligning to TRBD1. CDR3 length: 13 residues. With 6 bases clipped from V and 3 bases from J, the junction kept 3 bases outside the gene matches. The CDR3, as DNA: TGTGCCAGCAGCCGGGACAGGGACTACGAGCAGTACTTC. Translated, it gives CASSRDRDYEQYF.

Here the CDR3 DNA reads TGCGCCAGCAGCTTGGTCGGGTCTACTTGGGAGCAGTACTTC. Translating it yields CASSLVGSTWEQYF. The chain links TRBV5-1 to TRBJ2-7; the D is unclear. CDR3 size: 14 residues. Germline V lookup: CDR1 SGHRS, CDR2 YFSETQ. The V end was cut by 0 bases, the J end by 7 bases, with 14 bases between.

CDR3 sequence (DNA): TGTGCCAGCAGGCAGGCGGGGGGCCAAGAGACCCAGTACTTC. It yields the protein CASRQAGGQETQYF. This sequence joins TRBV6-6 and TRBJ2-5; TRBD2 matches 8 bases. The CDR3 consists of 14 residues. Germline V lookup: CDR1 MNHNY, CDR2 SVGAGI (reference sequence). V shed 6 bases and J 1 base; nucleotides not matched to a gene: 4.

V usage is TRBV11-2 and J usage is TRBJ2-7, with a weak D call TRBD2 (5 bases). Trimming shortened V by 0 bases and J by 2 bases, and 14 bases separated the two germline ends. Germline V gives CDR1 SGHAT, CDR2 FQNNGV. The CDR3 is 16 amino acids. CDR3 coding DNA: TGTGCCAGCAGCTTAGATGGCCCCGGAGGACCCTACGAGCAGTACTTC. Amino acids: CASSLDGPGGPYEQYF.

The chain combines TRBV28 with TRBJ1-5, with D unresolved. CDR3 length equals 15 residues. Between the trimmed V and J ends, which lost 3 bases and 0 bases, there was a span of 9 bases. From germline, CDR1 is MDHEN and CDR2 SYDVKM. DNA of the CDR3: TGTGCCAGCAGTTTCCTTCAGTATAGCAATCAGCCCCAGCATTTT. This sequence encodes CASSFLQYSNQPQHF.

The J gene is TRBJ1-2, the V gene TRBV24-1; 7 bases map to TRBD1. V lost 3 bases to trimming and J lost 10 bases; unmatched junction nucleotides: 4. Germline CDR1 is KGHDR and CDR2 is SFDVKD. CDR3 length: 12 amino acids. CDR3 DNA: TGTGCCACCAGTGATACGGACAGGACCTACACCTTC. Its translation is CATSDTDRTYTF.

The rearrangement links TRBV3-1 (or the pseudogene TRBV3-2) to TRBJ2-7; weak D call: TRBD1 (5 bases). Germline loops: CDR1 LGHDT, CDR2 YNNKEL (reference sequence). This CDR3 region has 15 residues. Trimming stripped 1 base from V and 1 base from J, with 11 bases between. CDR3 residues: CASSQVIQGSYEQYF. The CDR3 DNA reads TGTGCCAGCAGCCAAGTGATCCAGGGATCCTACGAGCAGTACTTC.

V and J are TRBV7-2 and TRBJ1-1; D unclear. Germline lookup yields CDR1 SGHTA and CDR2 FQGNSA. The CDR3 consists of 14 residues. V was trimmed by 2 bases and J by 3 bases, leaving 10 bases between them. CDR3 region: CASSLIPTDTEAFF. CDR3 in DNA: TGTGCCAGCAGCTTAATTCCCACAGACACTGAAGCTTTCTTT.

A few counts support this clone. V is TRBV2 and J is TRBJ1-1; possible D gene TRBD1, 5 bases. In germline, CDR1 is SNHLY, CDR2 FYNNEI. This CDR3 region has 12 residues. Trimming shortened V by 8 bases and J by 7 bases, and 14 bases separated the two germline ends. Here the CDR3 DNA reads TGTGCCAGCGACCCTCTAAGGGGTGAAGCTTTCTTT. This encodes CASDPLRGEAFF.

V usage is TRBV5-1 and J usage is TRBJ1-1, with TRBD1 matching 10 bases. This CDR3 has 18 residues. The ends lost 0 bases at V and 0 bases at J; junction bases unmatched: 8. The germline V gene has CDR1 SGHRS and CDR2 YFSETQ. CDR3 nucleotides: TGCGCCAGCAGCTTGGGTCCAGACAGGGGGCTGTTGAACACTGAAGCTTTCTTT. Amino acids: CASSLGPDRGLLNTEAFF.

The chain uses TRBV11-2 and TRBJ1-6; TRBD1 might be the D (5 bases). The V and J ends lost 3 bases and 2 bases respectively, with 11 bases between them. There are 16 residues in the CDR3. Germline values: CDR1 SGHAT, CDR2 FQNNGV. The CDR3 loop reads CASSLTVTAYNSPLHF. In DNA form, the CDR3 reads TGTGCCAGCAGCTTGACAGTTACGGCCTATAATTCACCCCTCCACTTT.

The J gene is TRBJ2-7, the V gene TRBV28; possibly TRBD2 for D (5 bases). V lost 2 bases to trimming and J lost 2 bases, with 13 bases between them. This CDR3 has 15 residues. Germline V gives CDR1 MDHEN, CDR2 SYDVKM. DNA for the CDR3: TGTGCCAGCAGTTTAGGGTTGGGAGCCACCTACGAGCAGTACTTC. Amino acid sequence: CASSLGLGATYEQYF.

The rearrangement joins TRBV10-3 to TRBJ2-1; TRBD1 matches at 7 bases. In germline, CDR1 is ENHRY, CDR2 SYGVKD. The CDR3 runs 12 residues. Trimming removed 5 bases from V and 8 bases from J; junction bases left unmatched: 3. This CDR3 reads CAISNRGYEQFF. CDR3 nucleotides: TGTGCCATCAGTAACAGGGGCTATGAGCAGTTCTTC.

This chain links TRBV12-5 with TRBJ2-3, with D tentatively TRBD1 (6 bases). Trimming left V 0 bases short and J 4 bases short, with 14 bases between. Germline CDR1 LGHNT, CDR2 FRNRAP. This CDR3 comprises 16 residues. The CDR3 region has the DNA TGTGCTAGTGGTTTGGTACAAACAGGGTGGGCAGATACGCAGTATTTT. Its translation is CASGLVQTGWADTQYF.